The 31 T cell receptor beta chains reported below all come from one sample, sequenced in a study of T cells in Graves' hyperthyroidism and ophthalmopathy (dated by TCRdb to the late 2010s). Preparation of the library involved multiplex PCR. The sequencer was an Illumina HiSeq 2000. The TCR beta CDR3 regions were amplified from the RNA transcripts. For the first round of RT-PCR on the TCR CDR3, the HTBI primer set was used together with the Qiagen OneStep RT-PCR kit. TCRdb passed the public sequencing reads through fastp at Q25 and MiXCR, retaining productive beta sequences. For every CDR3 protein sequence, its rows merge into one entry that carries the most common genes and DNA. Across this sample there are about 840,000 distinct CDR3 sequences, with 38% seen only once. The ten biggest clones cover 8.9% of the sample. The material sequenced was blood. Receptors were obtained from a man aged 18 to 29 with Graves' hyperthyroidism.

Ten or more counts support this clonotype. The chain is built from TRBV11-2 and TRBJ1-5; D uncertain. Trimming removed 1 base from V and 6 bases from J, with 10 bases in between. From germline, CDR1 is SGHAT and CDR2 FQNNGV. CDR3 length: 14 amino acids. CDR3 sequence: CASSLGGDGQPQHF. DNA for the CDR3: TGTGCCAGCAGCTTAGGTGGGGATGGTCAGCCCCAGCATTTT.

This clonotype has a handful of counts. V and J are TRBV19 and TRBJ2-2, with unresolved D. Germline V CDR1 and CDR2: LNHDA, SQIVND (reference sequence). V lost 8 bases and J 1 base, leaving 14 bases between the germline ends. The CDR3 is 15 residues long. The CDR3 is CASRSRERNTGELFF. CDR3 nucleotides: TGTGCCAGTCGCTCGCGAGAGAGGAACACCGGGGAGCTGTTTTTT. The full variable domain, its missing parts supplied by reference TRBV19 and TRBJ2-2, is DGGITQSPKYLFRKEGQNVTLSCEQNLNHDAMYWYRQDPGQGLRLIYYSQIVNDFQKGDIAEGYSVSREKKESFPLTVTSAQKNPTAFYLCASRSRERNTGELFFGEGSRLTVL.

About this clonotype itself: This may come from a read error, since a much larger clone is one base off. The CDR3 is CASSAEGQRQETQYF. The CDR3 nucleotides read TGTGCCAGCAGCGCAGAGGGACAGAGACAAGAGACCCAGTACTTC. The chain is built from TRBV9 and TRBJ2-5; 7 bases are shared with TRBD1. Trimming at V came to 3 bases and at J to 2 bases, leaving 7 bases not matched to a gene. The CDR3 covers 15 residues. In germline, CDR1 is SGDLS, CDR2 YYNGEE.

V and J are TRBV19 and TRBJ1-1; maybe TRBD1 (5 bases). There are 15 residues in the CDR3. Germline V gives CDR1 LNHDA, CDR2 SQIVND (reference sequence). The V gene lost 9 bases and the J gene lost 3 bases, with 20 bases spanning the gap. CDR3 sequence (DNA): TGTGCCAGCAGTGATACGGGGTTACAGGACACTGAAGCTTTCTTT. It is translated as CASSDTGLQDTEAFF.

The chain combines TRBV10-2 with TRBJ2-3; no clear D gene. Germline CDR1 reads WSHSY; CDR2 reads SAAADI. The CDR3 extends over 14 amino acids. The V gene lost 2 bases and the J gene lost 3 bases, with 9 bases spanning the gap. CDR3 region: CASSEGIATDTQYF. In nucleotides, the CDR3 is TGCGCCAGCAGTGAGGGAATAGCAACAGATACGCAGTATTTT.

This clonotype was observed a handful of times. The chain combines TRBV5-6 with TRBJ2-7; D could derive from TRBD1 or TRBD2 (5 bases each). The CDR3 contains 15 residues. Germline loops: CDR1 SGHDT, CDR2 YYEEEE. Trimming pared 4 bases from V and 5 bases from J, leaving 19 bases between. The CDR3 protein is CASSPVGTGSNEQYF. CDR3 coding DNA: TGTGCCAGCAGCCCCGTCGGGACGGGTTCAAACGAGCAGTACTTC. The full variable domain, in which reference TRBV5-6 and TRBJ2-7 provide the parts outside the CDR3, is DAGVTQSPTHLIKTRGQQVTLRCSPKSGHDTVSWYQQALGQGPQFIFQYYEEEERQRGNFPDRFSGHQFPNYSSELNVNALLLGDSALYLCASSPVGTGSNEQYFGPGTRLTVT.

This clonotype has ten or more counts. The rearrangement links TRBV29-1 to TRBJ2-2, with 7 nucleotides matching TRBD2. This CDR3 region has 14 residues. Looked up from germline, CDR1 is SQVTM and CDR2 is ANQGSEA. V shed 1 base and J 4 bases; nucleotides not matched to a gene: 3. CDR3 DNA sequence: TGCAGCGTTGAAGGGGGCGGGAGCACCGGGGAGCTGTTTTTT. Its translation: CSVEGGGSTGELFF.

The sample holds a few counts of this clonotype. The rearrangement uses TRBV4-1 and TRBJ2-7; tentative D call: TRBD1 (6 bases). CDR1 and CDR2 from the germline V gene are MGHRA and YSYEKL. The CDR3 is 14 residues long. Trimming cost V 0 bases and J 4 bases, with 10 bases left between them. CDR3: CASSQEGQRYEQYF. As DNA, the CDR3 is TGCGCCAGCAGCCAAGAAGGACAGCGATACGAGCAGTACTTC.

This clonotype came up a few times. The V gene is TRBV12-3 or TRBV12-4, the J gene TRBJ1-5, with D uncertain. Between the trimmed V and J ends, which lost 8 bases and 9 bases, there was a span of 23 bases. The CDR3 sequence is 15 residues long. This chain's CDR3 is CASSVLEDGKGPQHF. The CDR3, as DNA: TGTGCCAGCTCCGTCTTAGAGGACGGAAAGGGGCCCCAGCATTTT.

At least ten counts were recorded for this clonotype. The chain couples TRBV29-1 to TRBJ2-5; D ambiguous. This CDR3 has 14 residues. V shed 1 base and J shed 3 bases, with 12 bases lying between them. CDR1 and CDR2 from the germline V gene are SQVTM and ANQGSEA. CDR3 nucleotides: TGCAGCGTTGAAGGGTTGCCGGCCAAAGAGACCCAGTACTTC. Translation gives CSVEGLPAKETQYF.

As regards this clonotype: This may stem from a read error, because a much larger clone lies one nucleotide away. The chain employs TRBV19 and TRBJ1-6; unclear D gene. From germline, CDR1 is LNHDA and CDR2 SQIVND (reference sequence). V lost 8 bases and J lost 0, with 14 bases in between. There are 16 residues in the CDR3. CDR3 nucleotides: TGTGCCAGTGGTGCGGACCGGAGCTCCTATAATTCACCCCTCCACTTT. As protein: CASGADRSSYNSPLHF. Using reference TRBV19 and TRBJ1-6 for the parts outside the CDR3, the full variable domain is DGGITQSPKYLFRKEGQNVTLSCEQNLNHDAMYWYRQDPGQGLRLIYYSQIVNDFQKGDIAEGYSVSREKKESFPLTVTSAQKNPTAFYLCASGADRSSYNSPLHFGNGTRLTVT.

The chain has TRBV9 and TRBJ1-2; D is unclear. The germline gives CDR1 SGDLS, CDR2 YYNGEE. CDR3 length: 14 residues. The V end was cut by 3 bases, the J end by 7 bases, with 16 bases between. This chain's CDR3 is CASSAPLGSPGYTF. CDR3 DNA: TGTGCCAGCAGCGCGCCCCTAGGGAGCCCTGGCTACACCTTC.

This clonotype was seen ten or more times. CDR3 nucleotide sequence: TGCAGCGTTGAAGATCGAACAGGGGTGGAAAAAGAGCCCCAGCATTTT. Translation: CSVEDRTGVEKEPQHF. This chain uses TRBV29-1 with TRBJ1-5; 7 nucleotides align to TRBD1. CDR3 length equals 16 residues. Germline-derived CDR1 and CDR2 are SQVTM and ANQGSEA. V lost 0 bases, J lost 8 bases, and 13 bases stayed unmatched. The variable domain in full, completed from reference TRBV29-1 and TRBJ1-5, reads SAVISQKPSRDICQRGTSLTIQCQVDSQVTMMFWYRQQPGQSLTLIATANQGSEATYESGFVIDKFPISRPNLTFSTLTVSNMSPEDSSIYLCSVEDRTGVEKEPQHFGDGTRLSIL.

The chain combines TRBV7-9 with TRBJ1-5; tentative D call: TRBD1 (5 bases). Germline V gene lookup returns CDR1 SEHNR and CDR2 FQNEAQ (reference sequence). The CDR3 loop spans 16 amino acids. V was cut by 5 bases and J by 5 bases, with 19 bases left in between. The CDR3 spells CASSQRAGVEDQPQHF. In DNA form, the CDR3 reads TGTGCCAGCAGCCAACGTGCGGGGGTTGAGGATCAGCCCCAGCATTTT. Supplemented by reference TRBV7-9 and TRBJ1-5, the full variable domain reads DTGVSQNPRHKITKRGQNVTFRCDPISEHNRLYWYRQTLGQGPEFLTYFQNEAQLEKSRLLSDRFSAERPKGSFSTLEIQRTEQGDSAMYLCASSQRAGVEDQPQHFGDGTRLSIL.

The V and J genes are TRBV29-1 and TRBJ2-7, with 8 bases matching TRBD1. The CDR3 covers 11 residues. V was pared by 3 bases and J by 6 bases, with 1 base of the junction left unmatched. The germline V gene has CDR1 SQVTM and CDR2 ANQGSEA. The chain's CDR3 is CSVDRGREQYF. CDR3 DNA sequence: TGCAGCGTTGACAGGGGGCGCGAGCAGTACTTC.

The chain has TRBV5-1 and TRBJ2-2; D might be TRBD2 (5 bases). Germline V CDR1 and CDR2: SGHRS, YFSETQ. The CDR3 runs to 15 residues. Deletions cut 0 bases from V and 3 bases from J, with 9 bases between. CDR3 loop: CASSLAGKDTGELFF. In DNA, the CDR3 is TGCGCCAGCAGCTTGGCGGGGAAGGACACCGGGGAGCTGTTTTTT. The full variable domain, in which reference TRBV5-1 and TRBJ2-2 provide the parts outside the CDR3, is KAGVTQTPRYLIKTRGQQVTLSCSPISGHRSVSWYQQTPGQGLQFLFEYFSETQRNKGNFPGRFSGRQFSNSRSEMNVSTLELGDSALYLCASSLAGKDTGELFFGEGSRLTVL.

This chain connects TRBV7-2 to TRBJ1-5; weak D call: TRBD1 (5 bases). Germline values: CDR1 SGHTA, CDR2 FQGNSA. This CDR3 has 13 amino acids. The V end lost 3 bases, the J end lost 14 bases, and 17 bases lay between the germline ends. Here the CDR3 reads CASSLGRADHEHF. The DNA for the CDR3 is TGTGCCAGCAGCTTGGGCAGGGCCGATCACGAGCATTTT.

Note on this clonotype: A read error may explain this, as a much larger clone is one base away. This chain connects TRBV7-9 to TRBJ2-5; possibly TRBD1 for D (6 bases). Trimming took off 8 bases at V and 5 bases at J, with 15 bases between the two ends. CDR1 and CDR2 from the germline V gene are SEHNR and FQNEAQ (reference sequence). The CDR3 is made up of 13 amino acids. The CDR3, as DNA: TGTGCCAGCGGGGCAGGGGATGCCGAGACCCAGTACTTC. Translation gives CASGAGDAETQYF.

The genes are TRBV12-3 or TRBV12-4 and TRBJ1-2; D remains unclear. The CDR3 is made up of 12 amino acids. Trimming took 7 bases from V and 8 from J, leaving 14 bases between them. The CDR3 coding sequence is TGTGCCAGCACCACGGCGGCGGCCGGCTACACCTTC. Amino acids: CASTTAAAGYTF.

The table lists this clonotype with many counts. The chain employs TRBV2 and TRBJ1-6, with a weak D call TRBD1 (5 bases). The CDR3 covers 14 residues. Trimming pared 3 bases from V and 5 bases from J, leaving 8 bases between. CDR1 and CDR2 from the germline V gene are SNHLY and FYNNEI. CDR3: CASSDSGNNSPLHF. CDR3 nucleotide sequence: TGTGCCAGCAGTGATTCAGGGAATAATTCACCCCTCCACTTT.

This clonotype was picked up a small number of times. This chain uses TRBV5-1 with TRBJ1-1; possible D gene TRBD1, 5 bases. The CDR3 is made up of 17 amino acids. Trimming took off 2 bases at V and 0 bases at J, with 17 bases between the two ends. The V gene's germline CDR1 is SGHRS and CDR2 YFSETQ. CDR3 amino acids: CASSLSAGVEVNTEAFF. CDR3 DNA: TGCGCCAGCAGCTTAAGTGCGGGGGTTGAGGTGAACACTGAAGCTTTCTTT.

This clonotype came up a few times. The chain has TRBV7-8 and TRBJ2-5, with 7 bases fitting TRBD1. Germline assignment: CDR1 SGHVS and CDR2 FQNEAQ. V was pared by 5 bases and J by 7 bases, with 10 bases of the junction left unmatched. CDR3 length: 14 residues. The CDR3 nucleotides are TGTGCCAGCAGCCCCGTGGACGACAGGGCGACCCAGTACTTC. Amino acid sequence: CASSPVDDRATQYF.

The V and J genes are TRBV7-9 and TRBJ1-5; no reliable D call. V was trimmed by 1 base and J by 4 bases, leaving 8 bases between them. CDR1 and CDR2 (germline): SEHNR, FQNEAQ (reference sequence). The CDR3 is made up of 14 amino acids. The DNA for the CDR3 is TGTGCCAGCAGCTTAGAAGGGCCAAATCAGCCCCAGCATTTT. Its protein is CASSLEGPNQPQHF.

The rearrangement uses TRBV12-3 or TRBV12-4 and TRBJ1-5; TRBD1 matches at 10 bases. CDR3 length equals 18 residues. V shed 6 bases, J shed 0 bases, and the junction held 11 bases outside the gene matches. DNA of the CDR3: TGTGCCAGCAGCTCGACCACCGGGACAGGGGATAGCAATCAGCCCCAGCATTTT. Amino acid sequence: CASSSTTGTGDSNQPQHF.

This clonotype occurred many times. This sequence joins TRBV29-1 and TRBJ1-2; maybe TRBD1 (5 bases). V was pared by 6 bases and J by 2 bases, with 16 bases between. The germline V gene encodes CDR1 SQVTM and CDR2 ANQGSEA. This CDR3 has 14 amino acids. The CDR3 protein is CSVVWDGPNYGYTF. Here the CDR3 DNA reads TGCAGCGTGGTATGGGACGGCCCCAACTATGGCTACACCTTC.

This clonotype was seen ten or more times. The chain links TRBV13 to TRBJ1-1; maybe TRBD1 (5 bases). Germline CDR1 reads PRHDT; CDR2 reads FYEKMQ (reference sequence). V was cut by 2 bases and J by 10 bases, with 14 bases left in between. The CDR3 extends over 13 amino acids. The CDR3 DNA is TGTGCCAGCAGCTTAAGCAGGGCCTCCGGAGCTTTCTTT. Protein sequence: CASSLSRASGAFF.

The V call is TRBV7-6, the J call TRBJ2-5; D possibly corresponds to TRBD1 (6 bases). Per germline, CDR1 SGHVS and CDR2 FNYEAQ. With 1 base removed from V and 3 bases from J, the gap between germline ends came to 9 bases. The CDR3 extends over 14 amino acids. Here the CDR3 DNA reads TGTGCCAGCAGCTTAGAAGGGGGTAAAGAGACCCAGTACTTC. Encoded protein: CASSLEGGKETQYF.

The gene calls are TRBV7-9 and TRBJ2-7; TRBD2 might be the D (6 bases). V was pared by 9 bases and J by 0 bases, with 21 bases between. The CDR3 has 16 amino acids. Germline V CDR1 and CDR2: SEHNR, FQNEAQ (reference sequence). The CDR3 DNA is TGTGCCAGTAGTATCGGCAGCGCCGGGAGCTCCTACGAGCAGTACTTC. Amino acids: CASSIGSAGSSYEQYF.

The chain uses TRBV4-1 and TRBJ1-1; D gene unclear. V shed 0 bases and J shed 6 bases, with 11 bases lying between them. The length of the CDR3 is 14 residues. Germline CDR1 reads MGHRA; CDR2 reads YSYEKL. The CDR3 bases are TGCGCCAGCAGCCAAGAGCGGCTTCGGGCTGAAGCTTTCTTT. Protein sequence: CASSQERLRAEAFF.

V gene TRBV9 combines with J gene TRBJ2-2; unclear D gene. CDR3 length equals 15 residues. Germline assignment: CDR1 SGDLS and CDR2 YYNGEE. V lost 4 bases and J 9 bases, leaving 19 bases between the germline ends. CDR3 protein: CASSQDGTSGRELFF. Written as DNA, the CDR3 is TGTGCCAGCAGCCAAGACGGTACCTCCGGCAGGGAGCTGTTTTTT.

The chain uses TRBV7-2 and TRBJ2-5, with TRBD2 matching 16 bases. V shed 4 bases and J 1 base; nucleotides not matched to a gene: 9. This CDR3 is 19 amino acids long. Germline V gives CDR1 SGHTA, CDR2 FQGNSA. The CDR3 DNA is TGTGCCAGCAGCTGGGGGGGACTAGCGGGGGGGGGATCCCAAGAGACCCAGTACTTC. Protein product: CASSWGGLAGGGSQETQYF.